This TCR beta chain was identified during a study of blood T cell repertoires in COVID-19. About the research overall: Acute and convalescent COVID-19 samples came from the United States, Italy and Spain. Sources were T cells, B-cell-depleted T cells, or PBMCs; the material itself was cDNA or gDNA.

V gave up 3 bases and J gave up 3 bases; unmatched junction bases: 11. The length of the CDR3 is 16 residues. Germline V gene sequence: CDR1 KGHSH, CDR2 LQKENI. Authors' data handling: How many nucleated cells were present was estimated from reference gene primer amplification. The method was immunoSEQ multiplex PCR; TCRdb's version includes in-frame clones alone and lacks a portion of them. The D gene and trimming were derived from the DNA, and the V and J assignments and clone size from that table. This sample has roughly 76,000 clones; about 89% occur once, and the top ten carry around 14%. The rearrangement links TRBV18 to TRBJ2-7; 7 bases fit TRBD1. This TCR was recovered from a man aged 70-80 years with active or convalescent COVID-19. The specimen was peripheral blood. CDR3 sequence reads: CASSPLAGTDFYEQYF. CDR3 nucleotide sequence: TGTGCCAGCTCACCTTTAGCCGGGACAGACTTCTACGAGCAGTACTTC.